The present entry profiles one T cell receptor beta chain with its context. The target of this receptor is not known. No clone much larger than this one lies a single base away; base qualities are absent. The CDR3 starts with the cysteine, ends with the phenylalanine, and has 15 residues. The DNA shown is the 45-base CDR3, in frame from base 1. V is cut by 6 bases and J by 6 bases, and the space between the germline ends is 17 bases. The germline V gene yields SNHLY for CDR1 and FYNNEI for CDR2. The sample is drawn from a study of a mutant IDH1 vaccine in newly diagnosed glioma (dated by TCRdb to the early 2020s). Study-level background: Of the 32 patients who were treated, around 62% were male and 37.5% were female, and the mean age was around 41 years. Before enrollment, patients had received standard therapy of radiotherapy alone, temozolomide alone, or radiochemotherapy with temozolomide; most received the combination. Six visits were used for peripheral blood collection: V03 (baseline), V05, V07, V10, V12 and V13. Longitudinal TCRB deep sequencing was performed for fewer than 30 treated patients wherever samples were available for exploratory analyses.

Overall study outcomes, separate from this receptor: Changes in the top peripheral T cell clonotypes picked up by TCRB sequencing did not appear to be linked to pseudoprogression. Immune responses induced by the vaccine were seen in over 90% of patients across multiple MHC alleles. According to the authors, sample limitations meant that analyses of patient blood samples could not be reproduced. PBMC samples for TCRB deep sequencing were selected based on availability.

Libraries were constructed by the immunoSEQ multiplex PCR assay. Rearranged TCR beta chain sequences were amplified using the hsTCRB Kit according to the manufacturer's protocol. Sequencing of TCRB libraries was carried out on an Illumina MiSeq. The study's processing was this. Demultiplexing, trimming and gene mapping were performed with the kit vendor's proprietary platform. TCRdb limited this immuneACCESS table to in-frame rearrangements with V and J called. A share of clones is missing; checked studies link under half to unresolved V genes, and the rest is unexplained. V, J and clone size reflect that table, while D and trimming were determined from the DNA. The sample records around 100,000 clones, roughly 87% of which are singletons. Roughly 5.3% of the sample goes to the ten largest clones. Sample time point, as interpreted from the label and publication: baseline, week 1 (first vaccination visit). The sample's treatment or condition label is to be understood as: pre-vaccination baseline after standard-of-care therapy. Donors had newly diagnosed WHO grade 3 or 4 IDH1-mutant astrocytomas with loss of nuclear ATRX. The samples were drawn from NOA16, a multicentre, single-arm, open-label phase I trial in Germany that tested a mutant IDH1 peptide vaccine in humans for the first time. For immunogenicity testing, the blood drawn at visit V03 was used as the baseline sample. The DNeasy Blood and Tissue Kit was used to extract genomic DNA from EDTA blood for TCRB sequencing.

Recombination joined TRBV2 with TRBJ2-2; possibly the D gene is TRBD1, per 7 matching bases. Sample: PBMCs, taken from a glioma patient treated with radiotherapy, temozolomide or both. The receptor comes from a man aged 35-49 years with glioma. Some clones in this sample may be carry-over from other donors' samples. The DNA is as follows: TGTGCCAGCAGACAAACCCAGGGGGGAGCCGGGGAGCTGTTTTTT. Translated, this gives CASRQTQGGAGELFF.